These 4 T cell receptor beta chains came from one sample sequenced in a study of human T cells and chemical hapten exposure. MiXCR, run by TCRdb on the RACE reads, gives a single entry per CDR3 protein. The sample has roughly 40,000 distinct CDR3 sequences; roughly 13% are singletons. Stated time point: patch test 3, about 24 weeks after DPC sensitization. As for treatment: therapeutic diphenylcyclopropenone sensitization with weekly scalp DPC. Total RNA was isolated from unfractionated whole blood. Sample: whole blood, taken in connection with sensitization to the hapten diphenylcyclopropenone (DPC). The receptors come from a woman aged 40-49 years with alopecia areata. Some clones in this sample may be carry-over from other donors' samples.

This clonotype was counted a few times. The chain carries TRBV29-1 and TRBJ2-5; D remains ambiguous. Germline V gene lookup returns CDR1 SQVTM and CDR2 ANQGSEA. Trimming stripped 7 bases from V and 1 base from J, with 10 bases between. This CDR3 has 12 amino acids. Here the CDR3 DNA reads TGCAGCGGGGCCCTACTCCAAGAGACCCAGTACTTC. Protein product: CSGALLQETQYF.

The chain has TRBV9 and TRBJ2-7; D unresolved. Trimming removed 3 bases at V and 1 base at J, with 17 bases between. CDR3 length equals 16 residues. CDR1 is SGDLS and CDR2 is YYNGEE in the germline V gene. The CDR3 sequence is CASSATHNSRSYEQYF. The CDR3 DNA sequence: TGTGCCAGCAGCGCAACTCACAACTCCCGTTCCTACGAGCAGTACTTC.

The CDR3 bases are TGTGCCACCAGCAGAGACCAGGCTAATGAAAAACTGTTTTTT. Its translation: CATSRDQANEKLFF. This chain joins TRBV15 and TRBJ1-4; D is undetermined. Between the trimmed V and J ends, which lost 0 bases and 3 bases, there was a span of 5 bases. Germline CDR1 is LNHNV and CDR2 is YYDKDF (reference sequence). The CDR3 extends over 14 amino acids.

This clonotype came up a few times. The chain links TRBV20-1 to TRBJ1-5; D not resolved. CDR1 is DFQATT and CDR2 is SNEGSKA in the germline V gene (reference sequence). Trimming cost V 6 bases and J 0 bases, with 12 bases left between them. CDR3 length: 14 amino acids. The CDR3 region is CSARTVYSNQPQHF. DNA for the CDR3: TGCAGTGCCCGGACGGTTTATAGCAATCAGCCCCAGCATTTT.